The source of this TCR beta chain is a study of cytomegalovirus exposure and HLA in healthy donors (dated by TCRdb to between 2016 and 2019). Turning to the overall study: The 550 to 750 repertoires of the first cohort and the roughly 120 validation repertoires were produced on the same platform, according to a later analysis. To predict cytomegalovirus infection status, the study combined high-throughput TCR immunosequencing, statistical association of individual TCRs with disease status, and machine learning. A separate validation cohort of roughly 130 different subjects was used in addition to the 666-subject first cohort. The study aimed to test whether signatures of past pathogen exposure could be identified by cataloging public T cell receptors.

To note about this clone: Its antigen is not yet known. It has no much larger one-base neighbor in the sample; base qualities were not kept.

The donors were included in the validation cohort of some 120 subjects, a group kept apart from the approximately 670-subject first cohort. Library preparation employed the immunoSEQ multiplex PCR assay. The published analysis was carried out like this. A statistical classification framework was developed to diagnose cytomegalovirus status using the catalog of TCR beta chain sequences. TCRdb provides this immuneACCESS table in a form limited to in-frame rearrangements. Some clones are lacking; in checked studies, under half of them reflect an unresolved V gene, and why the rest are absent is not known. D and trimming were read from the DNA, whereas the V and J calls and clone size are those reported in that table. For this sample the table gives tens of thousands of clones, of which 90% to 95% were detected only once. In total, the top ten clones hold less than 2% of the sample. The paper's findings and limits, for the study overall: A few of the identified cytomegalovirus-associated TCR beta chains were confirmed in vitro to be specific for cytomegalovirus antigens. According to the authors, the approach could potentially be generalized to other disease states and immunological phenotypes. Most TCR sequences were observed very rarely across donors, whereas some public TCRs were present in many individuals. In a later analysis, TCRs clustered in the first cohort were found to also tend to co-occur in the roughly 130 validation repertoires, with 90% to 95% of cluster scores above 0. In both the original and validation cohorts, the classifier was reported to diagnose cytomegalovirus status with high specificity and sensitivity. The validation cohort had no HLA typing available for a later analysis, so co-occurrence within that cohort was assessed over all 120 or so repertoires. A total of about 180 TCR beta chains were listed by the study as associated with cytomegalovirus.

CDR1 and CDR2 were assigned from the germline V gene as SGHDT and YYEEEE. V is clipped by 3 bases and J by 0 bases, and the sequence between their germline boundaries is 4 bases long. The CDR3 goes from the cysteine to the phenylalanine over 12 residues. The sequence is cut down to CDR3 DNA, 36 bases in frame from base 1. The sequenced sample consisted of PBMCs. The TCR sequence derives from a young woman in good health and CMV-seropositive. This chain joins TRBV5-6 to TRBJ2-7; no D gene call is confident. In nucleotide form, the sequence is TGTGCCAGCAGCTCCCTCTCCTACGAGCAGTACTTC. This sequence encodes CASSSLSYEQYF.